This TCR beta chain was sequenced for a study of shared T cell receptors in the human thymus. The CDR3 is 13 residues long. The germline V and J ends were trimmed by 7 bases and 1 base, with 8 bases remaining between them. Germline V gene lookup returns CDR1 SNHLY and CDR2 FYNNEI. Sequencing used immunoSEQ multiplex PCR; TCRdb keeps in-frame clones, though not all of them. The sample records some 660,000 clones, about 89% being singletons. This sample also appeared in a second study, on human thymus T cells. That source adds: The study used thymus tissue resected during corrective heart surgery.

The source of this sequence is a boy younger than two with a congenital heart defect. The chain links TRBV2 to TRBJ1-5, with D maybe TRBD1 (6 bases). Sequenced: thymocytes. CDR3 DNA: TGTGCCAGCAACAGGGAGAGCAATCAGCCCCAGCATTTT. It codes for CASNRESNQPQHF. Together with reference TRBV2 and TRBJ1-5, the CDR3 gives the full variable domain: EPEVTQTPSHQVTQMGQEVILRCVPISNHLYFYWYRQILGQKVEFLVSFYNNEISEKSEIFDDQFSVERPDGSNFTLKIRSTKLEDSAMYFCASNRESNQPQHFGDGTRLSIL.